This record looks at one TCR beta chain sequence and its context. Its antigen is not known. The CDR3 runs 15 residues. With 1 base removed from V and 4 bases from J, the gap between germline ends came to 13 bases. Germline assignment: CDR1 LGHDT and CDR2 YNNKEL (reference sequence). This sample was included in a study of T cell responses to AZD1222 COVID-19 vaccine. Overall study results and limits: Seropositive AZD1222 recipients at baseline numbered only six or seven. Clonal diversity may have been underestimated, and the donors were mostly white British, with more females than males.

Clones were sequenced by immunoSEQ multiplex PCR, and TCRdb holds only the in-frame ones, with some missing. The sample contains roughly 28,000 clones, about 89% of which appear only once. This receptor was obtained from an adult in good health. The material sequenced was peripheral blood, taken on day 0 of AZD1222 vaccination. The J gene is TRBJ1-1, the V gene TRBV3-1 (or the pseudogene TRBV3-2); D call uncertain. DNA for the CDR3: TGTGCCAGCAGCCAAGGGGGAGGGCCTCGCACTGAAGCTTTCTTT. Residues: CASSQGGGPRTEAFF.